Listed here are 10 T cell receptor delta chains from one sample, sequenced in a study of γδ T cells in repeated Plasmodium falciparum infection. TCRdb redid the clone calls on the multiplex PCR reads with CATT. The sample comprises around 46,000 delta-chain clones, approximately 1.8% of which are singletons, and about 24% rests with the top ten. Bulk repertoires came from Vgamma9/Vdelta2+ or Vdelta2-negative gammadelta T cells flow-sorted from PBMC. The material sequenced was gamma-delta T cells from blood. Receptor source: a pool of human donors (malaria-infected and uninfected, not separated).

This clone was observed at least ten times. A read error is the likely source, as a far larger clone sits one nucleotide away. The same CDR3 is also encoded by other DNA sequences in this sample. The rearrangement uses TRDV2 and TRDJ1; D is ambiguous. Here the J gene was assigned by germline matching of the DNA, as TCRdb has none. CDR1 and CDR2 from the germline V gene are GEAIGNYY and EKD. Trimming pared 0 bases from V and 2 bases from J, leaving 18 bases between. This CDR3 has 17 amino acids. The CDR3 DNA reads TGTGCCTGTGACACCGTGTCCTCTCCGGGGTATACCGATAAACTCATCTTT. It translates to CACDTVSSPGYTDKLIF.

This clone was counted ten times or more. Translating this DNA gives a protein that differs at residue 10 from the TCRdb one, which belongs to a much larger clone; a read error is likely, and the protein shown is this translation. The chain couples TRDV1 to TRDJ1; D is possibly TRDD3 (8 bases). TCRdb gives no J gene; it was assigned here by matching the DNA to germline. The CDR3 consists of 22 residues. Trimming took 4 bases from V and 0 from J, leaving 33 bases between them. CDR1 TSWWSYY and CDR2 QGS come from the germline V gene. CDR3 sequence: CALGVPFLRQGWGTRYTDKLIF. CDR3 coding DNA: TGTGCTCTTGGGGTTCCCTTCCTCCGTCAGGGCTGGGGGACCCGATACACCGATAAACTCATCTTT.

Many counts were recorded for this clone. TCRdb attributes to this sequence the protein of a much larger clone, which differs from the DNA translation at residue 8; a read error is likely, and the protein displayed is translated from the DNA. CDR3 sequence: CACDTVGVGDKLIF. The DNA of the CDR3 is TGTGCCTGTGACACCGTGGGGGTCGGCGATAAACTCATCTTT. This rearrangement joins TRDV2 to TRDJ1; maybe TRDD3 (6 bases). Here the J gene came from matching the DNA to germline, since TCRdb omits it. The V end was cut by 0 bases, the J end by 4 bases, with 11 bases between. CDR3 length: 14 amino acids. Germline V lookup: CDR1 GEAIGNYY, CDR2 EKD.

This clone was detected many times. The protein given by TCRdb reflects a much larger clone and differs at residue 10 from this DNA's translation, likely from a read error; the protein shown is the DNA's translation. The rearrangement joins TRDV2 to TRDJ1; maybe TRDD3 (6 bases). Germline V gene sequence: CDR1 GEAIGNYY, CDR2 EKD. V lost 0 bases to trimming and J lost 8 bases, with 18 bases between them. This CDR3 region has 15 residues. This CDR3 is CACDTVGGGALKLIF. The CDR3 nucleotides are TGTGCCTGTGACACCGTAGGTGGGGGCGCACTCAAACTCATCTTT.

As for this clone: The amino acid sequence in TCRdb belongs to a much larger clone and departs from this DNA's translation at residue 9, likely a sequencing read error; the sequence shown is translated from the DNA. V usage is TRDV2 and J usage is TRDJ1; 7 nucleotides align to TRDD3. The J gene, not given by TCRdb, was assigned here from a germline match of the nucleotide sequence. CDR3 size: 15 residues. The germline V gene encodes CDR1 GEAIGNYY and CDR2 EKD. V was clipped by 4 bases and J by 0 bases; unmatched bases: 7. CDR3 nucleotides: TGTGCCTGTGATTCACTGGGGATGGACACCGATAAACTCATCTTT. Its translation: CACDSLGMDTDKLIF.

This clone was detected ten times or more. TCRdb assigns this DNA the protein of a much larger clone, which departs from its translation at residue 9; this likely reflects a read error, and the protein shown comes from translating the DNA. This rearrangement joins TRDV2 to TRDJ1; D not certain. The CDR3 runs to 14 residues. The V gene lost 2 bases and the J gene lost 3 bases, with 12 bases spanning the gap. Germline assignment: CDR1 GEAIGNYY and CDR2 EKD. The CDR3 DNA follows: TGTGCCTGTGACAAGGTAGGGGTCGCCGATAAACTCATCTTT. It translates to CACDKVGVADKLIF.

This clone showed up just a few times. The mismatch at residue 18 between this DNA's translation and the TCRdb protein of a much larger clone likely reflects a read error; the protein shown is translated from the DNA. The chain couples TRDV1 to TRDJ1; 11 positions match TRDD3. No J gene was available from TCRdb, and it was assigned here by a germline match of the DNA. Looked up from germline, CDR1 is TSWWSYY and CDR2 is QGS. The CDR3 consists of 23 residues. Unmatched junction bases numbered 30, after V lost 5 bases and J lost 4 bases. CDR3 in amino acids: CALGSTWAAPFLFGGYDIDKLIF. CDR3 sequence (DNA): TGTGCTCTTGGGTCAACTTGGGCGGCTCCCTTCCTGTTTGGGGGATACGACATCGATAAACTCATCTTT.

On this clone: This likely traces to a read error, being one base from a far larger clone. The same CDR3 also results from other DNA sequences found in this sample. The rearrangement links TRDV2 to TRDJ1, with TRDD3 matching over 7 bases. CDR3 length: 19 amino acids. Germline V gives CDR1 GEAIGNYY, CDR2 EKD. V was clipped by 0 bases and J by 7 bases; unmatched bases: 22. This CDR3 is CACDTVGLLGIEPRGKLIF. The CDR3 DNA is TGTGCCTGTGACACCGTCGGGCTACTGGGGATAGAACCCAGGGGTAAACTCATCTTT.

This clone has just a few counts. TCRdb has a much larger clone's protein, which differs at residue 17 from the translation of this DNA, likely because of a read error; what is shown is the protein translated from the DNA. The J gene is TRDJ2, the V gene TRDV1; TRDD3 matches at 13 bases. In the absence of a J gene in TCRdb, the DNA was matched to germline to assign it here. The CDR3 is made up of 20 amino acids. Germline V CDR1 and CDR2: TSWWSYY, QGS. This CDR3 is CALGLLRGGTGGYATARLFF. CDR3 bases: TGTGCTCTTGGCCTCCTCCGCGGAGGTACTGGGGGATACGCGACAGCACGACTCTTCTTT.

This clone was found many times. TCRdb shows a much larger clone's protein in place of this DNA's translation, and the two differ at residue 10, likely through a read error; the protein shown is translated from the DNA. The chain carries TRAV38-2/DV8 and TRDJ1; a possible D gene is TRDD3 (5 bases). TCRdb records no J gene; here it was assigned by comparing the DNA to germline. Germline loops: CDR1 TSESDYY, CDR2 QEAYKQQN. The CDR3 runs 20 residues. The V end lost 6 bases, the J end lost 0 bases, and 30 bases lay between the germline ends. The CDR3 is CAYIVLTDGEYGPYTDKLIF. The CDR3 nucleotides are TGTGCTTATATAGTCCTGACTGATGGGGAATACGGGCCGTACACCGATAAACTCATCTTT.